The source of this T cell receptor beta chain is a study of response to subunit inactivated influenza vaccine. Findings of the study overall: The authors suggested that few new T cells are recruited per seasonal influenza vaccination.

Germline CDR1 and CDR2: SGHRS and YFSETQ. J lost 2 bases, V lost 0 bases, and 4 bases had no gene match. This CDR3 spans 17 amino acids. TCRdb fed the RT-PCR reads into MiXCR, producing one record per CDR3 protein. The repertoire holds 500,000 to 650,000 distinct CDR3 sequences, with about 7.6% as singletons. As for this clonotype: Antigen specificity is unknown.

The sequence derives from a man in his fifties or sixties who received an inactivated influenza vaccine. The V and J genes are TRBV5-1 and TRBJ2-6, with 8 bases lining up with TRBD1. The specimen comprised PBMCs from blood, sampled 23 months after vaccination. CDR3 sequence: CASSLGTGSTGANVLTF. In nucleotides, the CDR3 is TGCGCCAGCAGCTTGGGGACAGGGAGTACTGGGGCCAACGTCCTGACTTTC.